The present T cell receptor (beta chain) was sequenced within a study of cytomegalovirus exposure and HLA in healthy donors. Study-level points and caveats: Researchers catalogued roughly 150 TCR beta chains as cytomegalovirus-associated.

Sequencing used immunoSEQ multiplex PCR; TCRdb keeps in-frame clones, though not all of them. The sample contains approximately 120,000 clones, approximately 88% of which appear only once. With respect to this clone: No antigen is known for it.

The CDR3 runs to 16 residues. Losses at the gene ends were 4 bases for V and 3 bases for J; bases not matched to a gene: 4. From germline, CDR1 is SGHTS and CDR2 YDEGEE. This receptor was obtained from a woman aged 18 to 35 in good health and CMV-seronegative. V is TRBV5-8 and J is TRBJ2-5, with 15 nucleotides matching TRBD2. The sample taken for sequencing was PBMCs. The CDR3 DNA is TGTGCCAGCAGCGCCGGACTAGCGGGAGGGGAAGAGACCCAGTACTTC. Translation gives CASSAGLAGGEETQYF.